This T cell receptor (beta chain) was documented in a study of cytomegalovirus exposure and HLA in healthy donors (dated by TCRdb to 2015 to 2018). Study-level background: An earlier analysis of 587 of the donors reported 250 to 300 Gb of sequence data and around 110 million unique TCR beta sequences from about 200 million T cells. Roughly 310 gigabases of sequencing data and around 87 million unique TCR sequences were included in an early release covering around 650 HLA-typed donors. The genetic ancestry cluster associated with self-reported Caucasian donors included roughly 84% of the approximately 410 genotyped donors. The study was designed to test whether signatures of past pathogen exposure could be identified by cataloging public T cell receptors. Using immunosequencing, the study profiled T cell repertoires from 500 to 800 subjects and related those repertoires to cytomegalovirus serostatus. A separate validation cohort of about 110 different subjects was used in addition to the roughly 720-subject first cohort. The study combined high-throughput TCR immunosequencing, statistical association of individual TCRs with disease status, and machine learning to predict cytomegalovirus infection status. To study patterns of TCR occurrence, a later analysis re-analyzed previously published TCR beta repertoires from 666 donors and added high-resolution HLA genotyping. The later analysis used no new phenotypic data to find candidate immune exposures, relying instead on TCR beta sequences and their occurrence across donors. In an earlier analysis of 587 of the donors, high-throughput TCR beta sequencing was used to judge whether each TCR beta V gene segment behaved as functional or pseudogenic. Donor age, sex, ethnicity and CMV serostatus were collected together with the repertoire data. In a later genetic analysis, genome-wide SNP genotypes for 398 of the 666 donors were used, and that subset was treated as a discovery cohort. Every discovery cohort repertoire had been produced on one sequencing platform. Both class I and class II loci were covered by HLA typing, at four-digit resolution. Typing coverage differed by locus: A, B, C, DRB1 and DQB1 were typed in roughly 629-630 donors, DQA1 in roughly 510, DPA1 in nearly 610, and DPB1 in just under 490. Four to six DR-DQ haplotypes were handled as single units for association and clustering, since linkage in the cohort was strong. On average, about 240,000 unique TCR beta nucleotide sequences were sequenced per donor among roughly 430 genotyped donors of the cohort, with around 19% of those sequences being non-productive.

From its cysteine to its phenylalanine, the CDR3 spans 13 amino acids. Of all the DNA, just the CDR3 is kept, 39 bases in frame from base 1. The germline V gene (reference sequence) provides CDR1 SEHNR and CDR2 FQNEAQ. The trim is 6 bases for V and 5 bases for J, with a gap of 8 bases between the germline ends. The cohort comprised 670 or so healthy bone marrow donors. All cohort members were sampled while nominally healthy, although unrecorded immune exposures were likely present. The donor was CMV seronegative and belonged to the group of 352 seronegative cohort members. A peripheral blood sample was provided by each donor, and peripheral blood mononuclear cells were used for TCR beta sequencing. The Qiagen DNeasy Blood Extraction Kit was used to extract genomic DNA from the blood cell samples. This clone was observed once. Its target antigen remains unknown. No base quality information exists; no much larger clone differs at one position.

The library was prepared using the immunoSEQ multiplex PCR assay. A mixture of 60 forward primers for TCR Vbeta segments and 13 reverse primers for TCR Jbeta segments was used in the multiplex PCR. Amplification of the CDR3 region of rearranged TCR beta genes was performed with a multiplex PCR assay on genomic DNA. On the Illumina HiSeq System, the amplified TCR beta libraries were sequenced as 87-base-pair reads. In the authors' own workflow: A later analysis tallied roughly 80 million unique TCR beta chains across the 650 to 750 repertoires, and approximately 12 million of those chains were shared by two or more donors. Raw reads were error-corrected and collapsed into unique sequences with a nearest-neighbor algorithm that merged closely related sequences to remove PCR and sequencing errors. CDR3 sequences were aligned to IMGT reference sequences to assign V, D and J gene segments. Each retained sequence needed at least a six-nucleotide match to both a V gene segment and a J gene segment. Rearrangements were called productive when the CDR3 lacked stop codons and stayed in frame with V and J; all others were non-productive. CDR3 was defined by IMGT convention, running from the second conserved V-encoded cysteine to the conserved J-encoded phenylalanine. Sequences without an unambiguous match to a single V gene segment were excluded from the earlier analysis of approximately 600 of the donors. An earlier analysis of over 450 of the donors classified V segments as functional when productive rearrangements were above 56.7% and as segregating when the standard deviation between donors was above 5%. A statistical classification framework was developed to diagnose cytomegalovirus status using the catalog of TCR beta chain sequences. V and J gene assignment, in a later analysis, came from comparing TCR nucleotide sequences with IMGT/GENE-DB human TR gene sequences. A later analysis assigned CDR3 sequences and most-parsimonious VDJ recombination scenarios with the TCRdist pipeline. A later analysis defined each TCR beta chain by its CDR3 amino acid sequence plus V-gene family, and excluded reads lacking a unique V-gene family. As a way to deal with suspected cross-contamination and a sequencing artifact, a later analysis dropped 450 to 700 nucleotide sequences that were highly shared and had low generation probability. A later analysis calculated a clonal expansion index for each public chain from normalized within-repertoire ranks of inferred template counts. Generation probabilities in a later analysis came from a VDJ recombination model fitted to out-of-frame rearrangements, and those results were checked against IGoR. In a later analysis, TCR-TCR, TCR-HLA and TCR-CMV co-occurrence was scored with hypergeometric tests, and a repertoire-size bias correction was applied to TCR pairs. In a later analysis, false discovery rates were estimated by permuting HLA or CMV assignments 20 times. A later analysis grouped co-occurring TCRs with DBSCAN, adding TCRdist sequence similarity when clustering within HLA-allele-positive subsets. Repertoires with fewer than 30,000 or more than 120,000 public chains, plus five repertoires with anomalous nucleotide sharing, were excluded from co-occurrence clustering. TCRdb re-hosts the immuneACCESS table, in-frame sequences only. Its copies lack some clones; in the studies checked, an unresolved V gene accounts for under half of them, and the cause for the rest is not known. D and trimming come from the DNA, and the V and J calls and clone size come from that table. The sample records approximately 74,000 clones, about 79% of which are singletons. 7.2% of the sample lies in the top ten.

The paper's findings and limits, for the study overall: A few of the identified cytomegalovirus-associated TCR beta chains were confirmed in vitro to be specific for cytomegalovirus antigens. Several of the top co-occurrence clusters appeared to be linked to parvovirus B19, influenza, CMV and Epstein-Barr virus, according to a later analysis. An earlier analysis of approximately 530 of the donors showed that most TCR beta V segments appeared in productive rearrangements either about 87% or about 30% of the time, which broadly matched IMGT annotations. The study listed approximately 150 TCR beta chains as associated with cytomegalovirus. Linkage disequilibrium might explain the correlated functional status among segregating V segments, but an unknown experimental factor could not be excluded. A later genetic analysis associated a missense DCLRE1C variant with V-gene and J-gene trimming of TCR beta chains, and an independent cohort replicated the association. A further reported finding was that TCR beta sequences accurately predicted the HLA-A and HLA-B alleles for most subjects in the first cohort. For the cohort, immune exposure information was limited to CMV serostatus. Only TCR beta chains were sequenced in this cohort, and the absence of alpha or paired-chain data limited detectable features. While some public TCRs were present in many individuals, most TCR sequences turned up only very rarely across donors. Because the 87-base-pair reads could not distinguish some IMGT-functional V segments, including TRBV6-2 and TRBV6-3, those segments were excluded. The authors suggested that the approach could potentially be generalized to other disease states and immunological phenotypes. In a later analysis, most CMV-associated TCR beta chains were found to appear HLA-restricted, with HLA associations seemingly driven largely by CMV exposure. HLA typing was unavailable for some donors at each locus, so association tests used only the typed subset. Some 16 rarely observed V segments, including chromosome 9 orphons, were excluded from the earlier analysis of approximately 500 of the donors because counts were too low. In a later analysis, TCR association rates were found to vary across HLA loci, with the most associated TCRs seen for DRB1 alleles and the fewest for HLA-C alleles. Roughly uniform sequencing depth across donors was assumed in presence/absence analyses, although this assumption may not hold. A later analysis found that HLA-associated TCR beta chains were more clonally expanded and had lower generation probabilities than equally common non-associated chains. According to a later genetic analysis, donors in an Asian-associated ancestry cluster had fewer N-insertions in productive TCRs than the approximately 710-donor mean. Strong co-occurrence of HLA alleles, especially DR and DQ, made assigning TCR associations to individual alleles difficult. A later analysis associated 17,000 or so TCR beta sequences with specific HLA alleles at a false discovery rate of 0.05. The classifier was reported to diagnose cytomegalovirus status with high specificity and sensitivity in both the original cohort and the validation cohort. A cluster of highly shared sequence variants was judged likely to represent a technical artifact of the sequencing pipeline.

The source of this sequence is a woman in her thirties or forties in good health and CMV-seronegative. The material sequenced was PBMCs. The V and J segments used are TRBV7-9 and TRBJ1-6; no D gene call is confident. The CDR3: CASSGQNNSPLHF. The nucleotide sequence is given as TGTGCCAGCAGTGGGCAGAATAATTCACCCCTCCACTTT.